One and the same sample provided the 18 T cell receptor beta chains below, sequenced in a study of T cell repertoires in cytomegalovirus infection. Antigens of these TCRs are unknown. MiXCR, applied by TCRdb to the reads, yields one record per CDR3 protein. The repertoire has hundreds of thousands of distinct CDR3 sequences, under 45% of them found once; the top ten carry roughly two fifths. The source was cultured PBMCs, collected from culture after CMV antigen stimulation. The origin of the receptors is a human donor in good health (CMV status not recorded). Some clones in this sample may be carry-over from other donors' samples.

The chain combines TRBV12-3 or TRBV12-4 with TRBJ2-1, with 13 bases that match TRBD2. The J segment lost 0 bases and the V segment lost 5 bases, leaving 7 bases of the junction unmatched. The CDR3 is 18 amino acids. Here the CDR3 reads CASSHPGLAGISYNEQFF. For the CDR3, the DNA is TGTGCCAGCAGTCACCCGGGACTAGCGGGGATCTCCTACAATGAGCAGTTCTTC.

This chain connects TRBV5-1 to TRBJ2-7, with D uncertain. Germline V gene data show CDR1 as SGHRS and CDR2 as YFSETQ. V shed 1 base and J shed 5 bases, with 10 bases lying between them. CDR3 size: 13 residues. The CDR3 nucleotides are TGCGCCAGCAGCTTGCAAGGTCCAGACGAGCAGTACTTC. Translation: CASSLQGPDEQYF.

The gene calls are TRBV7-2 and TRBJ2-6; D remains ambiguous. CDR3 length: 17 residues. Trimming took off 1 base at V and 0 bases at J, with 10 bases between the two ends. From germline, CDR1 is SGHTA and CDR2 FQGNSA. CDR3 protein: CASSLVPVSSGANVLTF. CDR3 sequence (DNA): TGTGCCAGCAGCTTAGTACCAGTCTCCTCTGGGGCCAACGTCCTGACTTTC. The entire variable domain, with the rest obtained from reference TRBV7-2 and TRBJ2-6, is as follows: GAGVSQSPSNKVTEKGKDVELRCDPISGHTALYWYRQSLGQGLEFLIYFQGNSAPDKSGLPSDRFSAERTGGSVSTLTIQRTQQEDSAVYLCASSLVPVSSGANVLTFGAGSRLTVL.

This clonotype was picked up a small number of times. The chain is built from TRBV27 and TRBJ2-3, with D unresolved. V gave up 1 base and J gave up 4 bases, with 6 bases separating them. Germline loops: CDR1 MNHEY, CDR2 SMNVEV (reference sequence). CDR3 length equals 13 residues. CDR3 bases: TGTGCCAGCAGTTTATTTTACGCAGATACGCAGTATTTT. This sequence encodes CASSLFYADTQYF.

The chain combines TRBV19 with TRBJ2-7; D may be TRBD2 (6 bases). The CDR3 consists of 16 residues. The V gene lost 3 bases and the J gene lost 2 bases, with 17 bases spanning the gap. The germline gives CDR1 LNHDA, CDR2 SQIVND (reference sequence). The DNA for the CDR3 is TGTGCCAGTAGTATGGTTGGCGGGGCGGTACCCTACGAGCAGTACTTC. It yields the protein CASSMVGGAVPYEQYF.

This clonotype has just a few counts. The V and J genes are TRBV11-2 and TRBJ2-7, with D possibly matching TRBD1 (5 bases). CDR1 SGHAT and CDR2 FQNNGV come from the germline V gene. This CDR3 spans 15 amino acids. V gave up 4 bases and J gave up 0 bases, with 13 bases separating them. This chain's CDR3 is CASSSRQMVSYEQYF. CDR3 sequence (DNA): TGTGCCAGCAGCTCCCGACAGATGGTCTCCTACGAGCAGTACTTC. Filled out from reference TRBV11-2 and TRBJ2-7, the complete variable domain reads EAGVAQSPRYKIIEKRQSVAFWCNPISGHATLYWYQQILGQGPKLLIQFQNNGVVDDSQLPKDRFSAERLKGVDSTLKIQPAKLEDSAVYLCASSSRQMVSYEQYFGPGTRLTVT.

The gene calls are TRBV6-1 and TRBJ2-7, with 7 nucleotides matching TRBD1. The length of the CDR3 is 14 residues. Germline CDR1 and CDR2: MNHNS and SASEGT. Trimming removed 4 bases from V and 2 bases from J; junction bases left unmatched: 5. The CDR3 spells CASSVETGTYEQYF. CDR3 bases: TGTGCCAGCAGTGTCGAGACAGGGACCTACGAGCAGTACTTC.

This chain connects TRBV19 to TRBJ1-1; 7 bases fit TRBD1. The junction had 6 bases not matched to a gene; V was cut back by 8 bases and J by 0 bases. Germline-derived CDR1 and CDR2 are LNHDA and SQIVND (reference sequence). The CDR3 spans 14 residues. In DNA, the CDR3 is TGTGCCAGTCACAGGGGCTTCATGAACACTGAAGCTTTCTTT. Protein: CASHRGFMNTEAFF.

This clonotype showed up just a few times. This sequence joins TRBV7-8 and TRBJ1-5; 10 bases line up with TRBD1. There are 17 residues in the CDR3. The J segment lost 0 bases and the V segment lost 3 bases, leaving 5 bases of the junction unmatched. Per germline, CDR1 SGHVS and CDR2 FQNEAQ. As DNA, the CDR3 is TGTGCCAGCAGCTTGAGGGACAGGGGTTCTAGCAATCAGCCCCAGCATTTT. Translated, it gives CASSLRDRGSSNQPQHF. Full variable domain (rest looked up from reference TRBV7-8 and TRBJ1-5): GAGVSQSPRYKVAKRGQDVALRCDPISGHVSLFWYQQALGQGPEFLTYFQNEAQLDKSGLPSDRFFAERPEGSVSTLKIQRTQQEDSAVYLCASSLRDRGSSNQPQHFGDGTRLSIL.

This clonotype was seen a handful of times. The chain is built from TRBV7-2 and TRBJ2-3; 9 nucleotides align to TRBD1. The CDR3 is made up of 16 amino acids. V shed 5 bases, J shed 3 bases, and the junction held 9 bases outside the gene matches. Germline CDR1 SGHTA, CDR2 FQGNSA. The CDR3 region is CASSQQGAGTTDTQYF. The CDR3 bases are TGTGCCAGCAGCCAACAGGGGGCCGGGACTACAGATACGCAGTATTTT. Full variable domain (missing parts from reference TRBV7-2 and TRBJ2-3): GAGVSQSPSNKVTEKGKDVELRCDPISGHTALYWYRQSLGQGLEFLIYFQGNSAPDKSGLPSDRFSAERTGGSVSTLTIQRTQQEDSAVYLCASSQQGAGTTDTQYFGPGTRLTVL.

This chain uses TRBV6-6 with TRBJ1-2; D perhaps matches TRBD1 (5 bases). The CDR3 sequence is 14 residues long. Between the trimmed V and J ends, which lost 3 bases and 6 bases, there was a span of 14 bases. In germline, CDR1 is MNHNY, CDR2 SVGAGI (reference sequence). CDR3 loop: CASSYTKGRDGYTF. The CDR3 DNA sequence: TGTGCCAGCAGTTATACAAAGGGACGGGATGGCTACACCTTC.

CDR3 region: CASSSVGQPQHF. CDR3 bases: TGTGCCAGCAGCTCCGTCGGGCAGCCCCAGCATTTT. V usage is TRBV7-2 and J usage is TRBJ1-5, with unresolved D. Germline CDR1 SGHTA, CDR2 FQGNSA. The CDR3 totals 12 residues. Trimming cost V 4 bases and J 7 bases, with 8 bases left between them.

The chain joins TRBV7-6 to TRBJ1-1; D is undetermined. The CDR3 length is 16 residues. Germline CDR1 SGHVS, CDR2 FNYEAQ. V lost 5 bases and J 0 bases, leaving 16 bases between the germline ends. The CDR3 reads CASSPHWADMNTEAFF. In nucleotides, the CDR3 is TGTGCCAGCAGCCCCCACTGGGCAGACATGAACACTGAAGCTTTCTTT.

This clonotype has only a few counts. The CDR3: CASSLAHRGLSGELFF. For the CDR3, the DNA is TGTGCCAGCAGTTTAGCCCACAGGGGGTTAAGCGGGGAGCTGTTTTTT. The chain has TRBV12-3 or TRBV12-4 and TRBJ2-2; 8 bases are a match to TRBD1. The CDR3 totals 16 residues. The V segment lost 0 bases and the J segment 7 bases; nucleotides outside the gene matches: 7.

The genes are TRBV7-2 and TRBJ2-3; 11 bases match TRBD2. Germline V gene sequence: CDR1 SGHTA, CDR2 FQGNSA. V was pared by 2 bases and J by 1 base, with 8 bases of the junction left unmatched. The CDR3 is 18 residues long. CDR3 region: CASSLRRKLAGGTDTQYF. The CDR3 bases are TGTGCCAGCAGCTTAAGACGAAAACTAGCGGGAGGCACAGATACGCAGTATTTT.

This clonotype was observed a handful of times. This sequence joins TRBV6-5 and TRBJ2-1; 9 nucleotides align to TRBD2. In germline, CDR1 is MNHEY, CDR2 SVGAGI. Trimming took 0 bases from V and 7 from J; bases not matched to a gene: 7. The CDR3 runs 16 residues. The CDR3: CASSYSRLAGKNEQFF. CDR3 sequence (DNA): TGTGCCAGCAGTTACTCGAGGCTAGCGGGGAAGAATGAGCAGTTCTTC.

Only a few counts were recorded for this clonotype. The V gene is TRBV12-5, the J gene TRBJ2-5; 9 nucleotides line up with TRBD1. This CDR3 is built from 12 residues. The V gene's germline CDR1 is LGHNT and CDR2 FRNRAP. The junction had 7 bases not matched to a gene; V was cut back by 10 bases and J by 7 bases. The CDR3 region has the DNA TGTGCTACGGGACAGGGCTGGGGGACCCAGTACTTC. Translated, it gives CATGQGWGTQYF.

The V gene is TRBV28, the J gene TRBJ2-7, with D perhaps being TRBD1 or TRBD2 (5 bases each). This CDR3 contains 16 residues. Deletions cut 5 bases from V and 6 bases from J, with 23 bases between. Germline CDR1 reads MDHEN; CDR2 reads SYDVKM. In DNA form, the CDR3 reads TGTGCCAGCAGTCTATTTTCCGGGACCCCGAGAAGCGAGCAGTACTTC. It encodes CASSLFSGTPRSEQYF. The entire variable domain, with the rest obtained from reference TRBV28 and TRBJ2-7, is as follows: DVKVTQSSRYLVKRTGEKVFLECVQDMDHENMFWYRQDPGLGLRLIYFSYDVKMKEKGDIPEGYSVSREKKERFSLILESASTNQTSMYLCASSLFSGTPRSEQYFGPGTRLTVT.